This T cell receptor beta chain was documented in a study of blood T cell repertoires in COVID-19. About the study: COVID-19 samples collected from the United States, Italy and Spain covered acute and convalescent phases. PBMCs, B-cell-depleted T cells, or T cells provided the cDNA or gDNA that made up the material.

Patients in Seattle were enrolled during active infection, then followed longitudinally. As originally analysed: Amplification from reference gene primers served as the basis for estimated nucleated cell counts. Some clones are missing from TCRdb's copy, which holds only in-frame ones; the method was immunoSEQ multiplex PCR. V, J and clone size reflect that table, while D and trimming were determined from the DNA. The sample records approximately 250,000 clones, approximately 88% being singletons. This CDR3 is 14 amino acids long. Germline loops: CDR1 SGHRS, CDR2 YFSETQ. V was pared by 4 bases and J by 7 bases, with 12 bases between.

The genes are TRBV5-1 and TRBJ1-6, with D perhaps matching TRBD1 (6 bases). The source of this sequence is a woman aged 65 to 85 with COVID-19, enrolled during active disease. Specimen: peripheral blood. The CDR3 is CASSTSGDNSPLHF. The CDR3 DNA is TGCGCCAGCAGCACCTCAGGGGACAATTCACCCCTCCACTTT.